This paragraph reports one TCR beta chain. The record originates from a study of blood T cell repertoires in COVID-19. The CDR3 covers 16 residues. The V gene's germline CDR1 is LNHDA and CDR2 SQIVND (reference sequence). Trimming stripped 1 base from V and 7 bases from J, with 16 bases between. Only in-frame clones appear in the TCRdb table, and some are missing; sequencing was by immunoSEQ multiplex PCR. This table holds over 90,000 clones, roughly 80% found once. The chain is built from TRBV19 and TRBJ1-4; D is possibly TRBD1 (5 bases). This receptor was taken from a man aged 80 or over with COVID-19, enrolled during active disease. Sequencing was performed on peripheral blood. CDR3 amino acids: CASSIAGNGRAEKLFF. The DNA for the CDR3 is TGTGCCAGTAGTATAGCTGGGAATGGCAGGGCTGAAAAACTGTTTTTT.